The 26 T cell receptor beta chains given below trace back to one sample, sequenced in a study of blood T cell repertoires in COVID-19. The data were produced by immunoSEQ multiplex PCR, yet TCRdb's version contains in-frame clones alone and is incomplete. The sample has 70,000 to 95,000 clones, 81% seen once; the top ten hold approximately 13%. Sequenced: peripheral blood. These receptors all stem from a human donor in a cohort sampled during active COVID-19.

The CDR3 DNA is TGCAGCGGTCACCAAAACTACCAAGAGACCCAGTACTTC. This translates into CSGHQNYQETQYF. This chain connects TRBV29-1 to TRBJ2-5, with D hard to call. Germline loops: CDR1 SQVTM, CDR2 ANQGSEA. The CDR3 length is 13 residues. V lost 7 bases and J 0 bases, leaving 12 bases between the germline ends.

The chain uses TRBV5-1 and TRBJ2-7; D perhaps matches TRBD2 (6 bases). CDR3 length: 14 amino acids. V was pared by 2 bases and J by 2 bases, with 11 bases between. CDR1 is SGHRS and CDR2 is YFSETQ in the germline V gene. The CDR3: CASSFFGGTYEQYF. CDR3 coding DNA: TGCGCCAGCAGCTTCTTCGGAGGGACCTACGAGCAGTACTTC. Complete variable domain (other parts from reference TRBV5-1 and TRBJ2-7): KAGVTQTPRYLIKTRGQQVTLSCSPISGHRSVSWYQQTPGQGLQFLFEYFSETQRNKGNFPGRFSGRQFSNSRSEMNVSTLELGDSALYLCASSFFGGTYEQYFGPGTRLTVT.

This clone showed up just a few times. This chain links TRBV19 with TRBJ1-4, with D tentatively TRBD1 (6 bases). The ends were cut back, 9 bases at V and 0 bases at J, with 14 bases in the middle. Germline V CDR1 and CDR2: LNHDA, SQIVND (reference sequence). The CDR3 consists of 15 residues. CDR3 sequence: CASSGHQATNEKLFF. In nucleotides, the CDR3 is TGTGCCAGCTCGGGACACCAGGCAACTAATGAAAAACTGTTTTTT.

The gene calls are TRBV6-5 and TRBJ1-1; the D is unclear. Germline-derived CDR1 and CDR2 are MNHEY and SVGAGI. V was trimmed by 4 bases and J by 2 bases, leaving 8 bases between them. The CDR3 sequence is 13 residues long. The DNA for the CDR3 is TGTGCCAGCAGTTCTCAGGCCAACACTGAAGCTTTCTTT. It is translated as CASSSQANTEAFF.

The J gene is TRBJ1-5, the V gene TRBV6-5, with D unresolved. The CDR3 contains 12 residues. V shed 6 bases and J shed 0 bases, with 3 bases lying between them. In germline, CDR1 is MNHEY, CDR2 SVGAGI. This CDR3 reads CASSLSNQPQHF. In DNA form, the CDR3 reads TGTGCCAGCAGCCTTAGCAATCAGCCCCAGCATTTT.

The V and J genes are TRBV5-4 and TRBJ1-3; tentatively, D is TRBD1 (5 bases). The CDR3 has 12 residues. Trimming stripped 6 bases from V and 4 bases from J, with 8 bases between. Germline CDR1 reads SGHNT; CDR2 reads YYREEE (reference sequence). For the CDR3, the DNA is TGTGCCAGCACAGGGATCGGAAACACCATATATTTT. Translated, it gives CASTGIGNTIYF.

V usage is TRBV11-2 and J usage is TRBJ2-7; D is perhaps TRBD2 (6 bases). The CDR3 sequence is 17 residues long. The germline CDR1 and CDR2 sequences are SGHAT and FQNNGV. Deletions cut 1 base from V and 1 base from J, with 17 bases between. CDR3 sequence: CASSLGSTWGESYEQYF. The CDR3 DNA follows: TGTGCCAGCAGCTTAGGTTCCACGTGGGGGGAATCCTACGAGCAGTACTTC.

The chain uses TRBV4-3 and TRBJ1-2; no firm D call. The CDR3 runs to 13 residues. V lost 5 bases to trimming and J lost 3 bases, with 10 bases between them. Looked up from germline, CDR1 is LGHNA and CDR2 is YSLEER. The CDR3 reads CASSAGLDYGYTF. The DNA for the CDR3 is TGCGCCAGCAGCGCAGGTCTGGACTATGGCTACACCTTC.

DNA for the CDR3: TGTGCCAGCAGCGAAGACAGTACCTACAATGAGCAGTTCTTC. Translation gives CASSEDSTYNEQFF. The rearrangement uses TRBV5-4 and TRBJ2-1; D is possibly TRBD1 (5 bases). The CDR3 runs to 14 residues. The germline V gene encodes CDR1 SGHNT and CDR2 YYREEE (reference sequence). V was shortened by 4 bases and J by 2 bases, with 10 bases between the two germline ends.

This clone was detected many times. The gene calls are TRBV6-5 and TRBJ2-1; D perhaps matches TRBD1 (7 bases). Trimming stripped 7 bases from V and 2 bases from J, with 15 bases between. CDR1 MNHEY and CDR2 SVGAGI come from the germline V gene. The CDR3 covers 15 residues. CDR3 in amino acids: CASTFSRGAYNEQFF. Written as DNA, the CDR3 is TGTGCCAGCACCTTTAGCAGGGGGGCCTACAATGAGCAGTTCTTC.

The chain has TRBV5-1 and TRBJ2-6; 10 bases line up with TRBD1. Germline-derived CDR1 and CDR2 are SGHRS and YFSETQ. This CDR3 contains 17 residues. The V gene end was trimmed by 4 bases and the J gene end by 1 base; junction bases not matched to a gene: 5. This CDR3 reads CASSPGQGTSGANVLTF. In DNA form, the CDR3 reads TGCGCCAGCAGCCCGGGACAGGGGACTTCTGGGGCCAACGTCCTGACTTTC.

The chain combines TRBV5-1 with TRBJ2-5; the D is unclear. Trimming removed 0 bases from V and 4 bases from J, with 7 bases in between. Germline V lookup: CDR1 SGHRS, CDR2 YFSETQ. The CDR3 is made up of 13 amino acids. CDR3 nucleotides: TGCGCCAGCAGCTTGGCCTCTAGAGAGACCCAGTACTTC. Its protein is CASSLASRETQYF. The complete variable domain, with remaining parts taken from reference TRBV5-1 and TRBJ2-5, reads KAGVTQTPRYLIKTRGQQVTLSCSPISGHRSVSWYQQTPGQGLQFLFEYFSETQRNKGNFPGRFSGRQFSNSRSEMNVSTLELGDSALYLCASSLASRETQYFGPGTRLLVL.

This chain links TRBV7-2 with TRBJ2-2; D call uncertain. Germline assignment: CDR1 SGHTA and CDR2 FQGNSA. This CDR3 has 15 amino acids. The V end was cut by 0 bases, the J end by 4 bases, with 9 bases between. DNA of the CDR3: TGTGCCAGCAGCTTAGCGGTAGCTGGCACCGGGGAGCTGTTTTTT. Its translation: CASSLAVAGTGELFF.

The chain couples TRBV7-8 to TRBJ1-2; 12 bases line up with TRBD1. Looked up from germline, CDR1 is SGHVS and CDR2 is FQNEAQ. The CDR3 covers 13 residues. The V segment lost 11 bases and the J segment 8 bases; nucleotides outside the gene matches: 9. The CDR3 is CAVPGQGARGYTF. The CDR3, as DNA: TGTGCCGTGCCGGGACAGGGGGCACGGGGCTACACCTTC.

This chain links TRBV6-6 with TRBJ2-5; D possibly corresponds to TRBD2 (6 bases). The CDR3 spans 13 residues. Germline V gene data show CDR1 as MNHNY and CDR2 as SVGAGI (reference sequence). The ends were cut back, 3 bases at V and 4 bases at J, with 9 bases in the middle. The CDR3 sequence is CASSYVGGETQYF. The CDR3 coding sequence is TGTGCCAGCAGTTATGTGGGGGGAGAGACCCAGTACTTC.

The chain carries TRBV6-5 and TRBJ1-3; D gene uncertain. Per the germline V gene, CDR1 is MNHEY and CDR2 is SVGAGI. The germline V and J ends were trimmed by 0 bases and 9 bases, with 12 bases remaining between them. This CDR3 contains 14 residues. CDR3 amino acids: CASSYSRLSGTIYF. CDR3 DNA: TGTGCCAGCAGTTACTCGAGGTTATCGGGCACCATATATTTT.

This clone was seen ten or more times. V and J are TRBV3-1 (or the pseudogene TRBV3-2) and TRBJ1-1; the D gene is possibly TRBD1 (6 bases). Trimming pared 4 bases from V and 0 bases from J, leaving 12 bases between. From germline, CDR1 is LGHDT and CDR2 YNNKEL (reference sequence). CDR3 length equals 15 residues. This CDR3 reads CASSPQDRLNTEAFF. The CDR3 DNA reads as TGTGCCAGCAGCCCCCAGGACAGATTGAACACTGAAGCTTTCTTT.

The V call is TRBV11-3, the J call TRBJ2-5; TRBD2 agrees at 7 bases. V shed 7 bases, J shed 5 bases, and the junction held 16 bases outside the gene matches. Germline CDR1 reads SGHNT; CDR2 reads YENEEA. CDR3 size: 16 residues. DNA for the CDR3: TGTGCCAGCAAGGGCGCGTGGGAACGGCGGGAGGAGACCCAGTACTTC. This encodes CASKGAWERREETQYF.

The V and J genes are TRBV3-1 (or the pseudogene TRBV3-2) and TRBJ1-3; tentative D call: TRBD1 (6 bases). The CDR3 has 17 amino acids. CDR1 LGHDT and CDR2 YNNKEL come from the germline V gene (reference sequence). Between the trimmed V and J ends, which lost 1 base and 0 bases, there was a span of 13 bases. CDR3 in amino acids: CASSQGTAFFSGNTIYF. The CDR3 coding sequence is TGTGCCAGCAGCCAAGGGACAGCCTTTTTCTCTGGAAACACCATATATTTT.

Judged by abundance, this clone is medium-sized. V is TRBV6-5 and J is TRBJ1-1; D is ambiguous. Germline CDR1 is MNHEY and CDR2 is SVGAGI. Trimming took 5 bases from V and 0 from J, leaving 10 bases between them. This CDR3 has 14 amino acids. This CDR3 is CASSLYGVNTEAFF. CDR3 bases: TGTGCCAGCAGTCTCTACGGGGTGAACACTGAAGCTTTCTTT.

This clone came up once. The genes are TRBV3-1 (or the pseudogene TRBV3-2) and TRBJ2-7; tentative D call: TRBD1 (5 bases). Germline V lookup: CDR1 LGHDT, CDR2 YNNKEL (reference sequence). The CDR3 contains 14 residues. The ends were cut back, 0 bases at V and 5 bases at J, with 11 bases in the middle. The CDR3 spells CASSQDLTRDEQYF. The DNA for the CDR3 is TGTGCCAGCAGCCAAGATTTAACCAGGGACGAGCAGTACTTC.

This clone was found a few times. This chain uses TRBV7-3 with TRBJ1-1; TRBD1 might be the D (5 bases). Trimming shortened V by 11 bases and J by 3 bases, and 16 bases separated the two germline ends. Germline V gene lookup returns CDR1 SGHTA and CDR2 FQGTGA. CDR3 length: 13 residues. The chain's CDR3 is CAGRRGADTEAFF. CDR3 in DNA: TGTGCCGGGCGACGCGGGGCGGACACTGAAGCTTTCTTT.

This clone was seen a few times. The J gene is TRBJ2-2, the V gene TRBV4-2; the match to TRBD1 covers 8 bases. Trimming at V came to 3 bases and at J to 3 bases, leaving 0 bases not matched to a gene. This CDR3 is built from 14 residues. The germline CDR1 and CDR2 sequences are LGHNA and YNFKEQ. The CDR3 DNA reads as TGTGCCAGCAGCCAGGGACAGGACACCGGGGAGCTGTTTTTT. It yields the protein CASSQGQDTGELFF.

This clone was observed once. The chain links TRBV14 to TRBJ1-5; tentatively, D is TRBD1 (5 bases). This CDR3 has 15 amino acids. From germline, CDR1 is SGHDN and CDR2 FVKESK. V shed 5 bases and J shed 4 bases, with 15 bases lying between them. CDR3 bases: TGTGCCAGCAGCGGTCGAGGCAGGGCGAATCAGCCCCAGCATTTT. The encoded protein is CASSGRGRANQPQHF.

The chain links TRBV6-6 to TRBJ1-2, with 8 positions matching TRBD1. With V trimmed by 6 bases and J by 6 bases, 6 bases remained unmatched. Germline values: CDR1 MNHNY, CDR2 SVGAGI (reference sequence). The CDR3 sequence is 13 residues long. The CDR3: CASSRQGYDGYTF. The CDR3 DNA reads as TGTGCCAGCAGCAGACAGGGGTATGATGGCTACACCTTC.

The V call is TRBV19, the J call TRBJ2-7; perhaps TRBD1 as D (5 bases). Germline V CDR1 and CDR2: LNHDA, SQIVND (reference sequence). Trimming cost V 5 bases and J 9 bases, with 11 bases left between them. The CDR3 consists of 11 residues. CDR3 DNA: TGTGCCAGTAGTGTCCAGGGTGTGCAGTACTTC. It specifies CASSVQGVQYF. Filled out from reference TRBV19 and TRBJ2-7, the complete variable domain reads DGGITQSPKYLFRKEGQNVTLSCEQNLNHDAMYWYRQDPGQGLRLIYYSQIVNDFQKGDIAEGYSVSREKKESFPLTVTSAQKNPTAFYLCASSVQGVQYFGPGTRLTVT.